The next 8 T cell receptor beta chains were all read from a single sample in a study of cytomegalovirus exposure and HLA in healthy donors. The PCR was carried out with 60 Vbeta primers and 13 Jbeta primers. TCRdb's copy holds only in-frame clones and misses some; the assay was immunoSEQ multiplex PCR. This sample has about 130,000 clones; approximately 69% occur once, and the top ten carry approximately 3.9%. The material sequenced was PBMCs. These receptors came from a man in his forties in good health and CMV-seropositive.

This chain joins TRBV7-2 and TRBJ2-7; D may be TRBD2 (6 bases). The CDR3 totals 15 residues. Trimming pared 1 base from V and 3 bases from J, leaving 13 bases between. CDR1 is SGHTA and CDR2 is FQGNSA in the germline V gene. This chain's CDR3 is CASSLGRGGGYEQYF. The CDR3 DNA follows: TGTGCCAGCAGCTTAGGAAGGGGAGGAGGCTACGAGCAGTACTTC.

There are a few counts of this clone. The V and J genes are TRBV6-4 and TRBJ2-3, with 10 bases fitting TRBD2. Germline CDR1 reads MRHNA; CDR2 reads SNTAGT. This CDR3 is built from 15 residues. V gave up 2 bases and J gave up 2 bases; unmatched junction bases: 1. The CDR3 sequence is CASSDSGGATDTQYF. The CDR3 coding sequence is TGTGCCAGCAGTGACAGCGGGGGGGCCACAGATACGCAGTATTTT.

There are a few counts of this clone. The chain combines TRBV5-4 with TRBJ2-7; 7 nucleotides agree with TRBD2. Germline-derived CDR1 and CDR2 are SGHNT and YYREEE (reference sequence). The CDR3 sequence is 17 residues long. V was pared by 2 bases and J by 0 bases, with 11 bases of the junction left unmatched. CDR3 sequence (DNA): TGTGCCAGCAGCTTCGTTGGGGGAGGGGCCTTCTCCTACGAGCAGTACTTC. This codes for CASSFVGGGAFSYEQYF.

The chain carries TRBV11-2 and TRBJ2-7; tentative D call: TRBD1 (7 bases). Germline CDR1 SGHAT, CDR2 FQNNGV. This CDR3 region has 15 residues. V was pared by 6 bases and J by 5 bases, with 20 bases between. The CDR3 spells CASRHGGTGVDEQYF. CDR3 nucleotides: TGTGCCAGCAGACACGGGGGAACAGGGGTCGACGAGCAGTACTTC.

This sequence joins TRBV5-8 and TRBJ2-1; D might be TRBD1 (5 bases). Trimming removed 1 base at V and 3 bases at J, with 11 bases between. This CDR3 is built from 15 residues. CDR1 is SGHTS, CDR2 YDEGEE, per germline. The CDR3 here is CASSLFQGGYNEQFF. The CDR3 DNA reads TGTGCCAGCAGCTTGTTTCAGGGCGGCTACAATGAGCAGTTCTTC.

This clone has just a few counts. The CDR3 bases are TGTGCCAGCAGTTTATATAAGACAGGGGTTGATCAGCCCCAGCATTTT. Its protein product is CASSLYKTGVDQPQHF. The chain recombines TRBV27 with TRBJ1-5, with 8 bases matching TRBD1. The CDR3 spans 16 residues. Trimming removed 1 base from V and 5 bases from J; junction bases left unmatched: 7. Germline V lookup: CDR1 MNHEY, CDR2 SMNVEV (reference sequence).

This chain connects TRBV15 to TRBJ2-1, with D perhaps matching TRBD1 (6 bases). The CDR3 sequence is 14 residues long. The germline gives CDR1 LNHNV, CDR2 YYDKDF (reference sequence). With 5 bases removed from V and 4 bases from J, the gap between germline ends came to 12 bases. DNA of the CDR3: TGTGCCACCAGCGAGAGCAGGGGATACAATGAGCAGTTCTTC. Translated: CATSESRGYNEQFF.

This clone was seen a single time. This rearrangement joins TRBV2 to TRBJ2-4, with D possibly being TRBD1 (5 bases). CDR3 size: 14 residues. The V gene's germline CDR1 is SNHLY and CDR2 FYNNEI. Trimming stripped 7 bases from V and 0 bases from J, with 10 bases between. CDR3 nucleotide sequence: TGTGCCAGCATGGGGCTTCTAGCCAAAAACATTCAGTACTTC. Translating it yields CASMGLLAKNIQYF.